The next 15 T cell receptor beta chains were all read from a single sample in a study of blood T cell repertoires in COVID-19. The table came from immunoSEQ multiplex PCR; TCRdb's copy has only in-frame clones and leaves some out. The data show 120,000 to 150,000 clones, roughly four fifths seen once. Input material: PBMCs or T cells enriched from blood (not recorded which). Every receptor here comes from a woman aged 50 to 60 with acute COVID-19.

The chain has TRBV10-2 and TRBJ1-2; TRBD1 agrees at 7 bases. The trim removed 2 bases at V and 6 bases at J, leaving 9 bases unmatched. In germline, CDR1 is WSHSY, CDR2 SAAADI. The CDR3 runs 15 residues. The CDR3: CASSERRDRDHGYTF. The CDR3 DNA sequence: TGCGCCAGCAGTGAGCGTCGTGACAGGGACCATGGCTACACCTTC.

The chain joins TRBV30 to TRBJ2-7, with 9 bases identical to TRBD2. V lost 8 bases and J lost 6; bases outside the gene matches: 8. CDR3 length equals 12 residues. Per germline, CDR1 GTSNPN and CDR2 SVGIG (reference sequence). The CDR3 here is CARATRGGEQYF. Written as DNA, the CDR3 is TGTGCCAGGGCCACGCGGGGGGGCGAGCAGTACTTC.

DNA for the CDR3: TGTGCCTGGAGTGCAAGGGACAGGGGGAGCGAAAAACTGTTTTTT. This translates into CAWSARDRGSEKLFF. The V gene is TRBV30, the J gene TRBJ1-4; 11 bases line up with TRBD1. The CDR3 spans 15 residues. The junction had 6 bases not matched to a gene; V was cut back by 1 base and J by 8 bases. The germline V gene encodes CDR1 GTSNPN and CDR2 SVGIG (reference sequence). The whole variable domain, filled in from reference TRBV30 and TRBJ1-4, reads SQTIHQWPATLVQPVGSPLSLECTVEGTSNPNLYWYRQAAGRGLQLLFYSVGIGQISSEVPQNLSASRPQDRQFILSSKKLLLSDSGFYLCAWSARDRGSEKLFFGSGTQLSVL.

The chain has TRBV30 and TRBJ1-2, with a possible D match to TRBD1 (6 bases). The CDR3 totals 12 residues. Germline CDR1 is GTSNPN and CDR2 is SVGIG (reference sequence). Trimming left V 6 bases short and J 7 bases short, with 15 bases between. The DNA of the CDR3 is TGTGCCTGCTCAGGGGCCTGGCCTGGCTACACCTTC. Amino acids: CACSGAWPGYTF.

This clone was counted once. V and J are TRBV10-1 and TRBJ2-3; 9 bases fit TRBD2. CDR3 size: 15 residues. Trimming removed 2 bases from V and 3 bases from J; junction bases left unmatched: 3. Germline V gene lookup returns CDR1 WNHNN and CDR2 SYGVQD (reference sequence). CDR3 bases: TGCGCCAGCAGTGAGGAGACTAGCGGTACAGATACGCAGTATTTT. Translation: CASSEETSGTDTQYF.

This clone was found once. V is TRBV5-1 and J is TRBJ1-4; TRBD1 aligns across 9 bases. V dropped 7 bases and J dropped 3; count of bases not matched to a gene: 4. The CDR3 is 14 amino acids. Germline values: CDR1 SGHRS, CDR2 YFSETQ. The CDR3 is CASSRQGANEKLFF. The DNA for the CDR3 is TGCGCCAGCTCGCGACAGGGGGCTAATGAAAAACTGTTTTTT.

J is TRBJ2-2 and V is TRBV7-2; 7 bases are a match to TRBD2. CDR1 is SGHTA and CDR2 is FQGNSA in the germline V gene. This CDR3 comprises 15 residues. J was trimmed by 4 bases and V by 0 bases; bases with no gene match: 2. CDR3 DNA: TGTGCCAGCAGCTTAGCGGGAGGGATCACCGGGGAGCTGTTTTTT. Translated, it gives CASSLAGGITGELFF. The full variable domain, rest sourced from reference TRBV7-2 and TRBJ2-2, is GAGVSQSPSNKVTEKGKDVELRCDPISGHTALYWYRQSLGQGLEFLIYFQGNSAPDKSGLPSDRFSAERTGGSVSTLTIQRTQQEDSAVYLCASSLAGGITGELFFGEGSRLTVL.

J is TRBJ2-7 and V is TRBV7-9; 9 bases line up with TRBD2. Unmatched junction bases numbered 6, after V lost 3 bases and J lost 6 bases. The CDR3 is made up of 14 amino acids. CDR1 is SEHNR and CDR2 is FQNEAQ in the germline V gene (reference sequence). CDR3 protein: CASSFVAGAPEQYF. CDR3 DNA: TGTGCCAGCAGCTTCGTAGCGGGAGCCCCCGAGCAGTACTTC.

This chain links TRBV28 with TRBJ1-4, with D possibly TRBD1 on 5 matching bases. CDR1 MDHEN and CDR2 SYDVKM come from the germline V gene. V lost 6 bases, J lost 1 base, and 15 bases lay in between. The CDR3 totals 16 residues. CDR3 sequence reads: CASRGSAGQTNEKLFF. In DNA form, the CDR3 reads TGTGCCAGCAGGGGATCGGCAGGGCAAACTAATGAAAAACTGTTTTTT.

The rearrangement links TRBV19 to TRBJ1-1, with a weak D call TRBD1 (5 bases). V lost 3 bases and J lost 0, with 8 bases in between. This CDR3 comprises 14 residues. Germline lookup yields CDR1 LNHDA and CDR2 SQIVND (reference sequence). Written as DNA, the CDR3 is TGTGCCAGTAGTATGCGGGGCGTGAACACTGAAGCTTTCTTT. Residues: CASSMRGVNTEAFF.

The rearrangement links TRBV2 to TRBJ1-5; possibly TRBD1 for D (5 bases). The CDR3 extends over 13 amino acids. Germline lookup yields CDR1 SNHLY and CDR2 FYNNEI. Trimming shortened V by 6 bases and J by 5 bases, and 11 bases separated the two germline ends. CDR3 bases: TGTGCCAGCAGGAGGACAACTGATCAGCCCCAGCATTTT. This translates into CASRRTTDQPQHF.

The chain employs TRBV7-6 and TRBJ1-1, with 12 positions matching TRBD1. The CDR3 contains 15 residues. V shed 10 bases, J shed 4 bases, and the junction held 10 bases outside the gene matches. Germline CDR1 reads SGHVS; CDR2 reads FNYEAQ. CDR3 sequence reads: CATSWDRGLGTEAFF. The CDR3 DNA sequence: TGTGCCACCTCTTGGGACAGGGGGCTCGGCACTGAAGCTTTCTTT.

CDR3 protein: CASNIYSSDGYTF. The CDR3 DNA is TGTGCCAGCAATATCTACAGTTCCGACGGCTACACCTTC. This chain uses TRBV28 with TRBJ1-2; D unclear. The CDR3 has 13 amino acids. Trimming shortened V by 7 bases and J by 8 bases, and 17 bases separated the two germline ends. Germline CDR1 is MDHEN and CDR2 is SYDVKM.

Only one count was recorded for this clone. The chain carries TRBV27 and TRBJ2-7; 9 bases align to TRBD2. The CDR3 has 16 residues. The germline CDR1 and CDR2 sequences are MNHEY and SMNVEV (reference sequence). The J segment lost 0 bases and the V segment lost 6 bases, leaving 9 bases of the junction unmatched. The CDR3 spells CASRFLSGGLSYEQYF. Written as DNA, the CDR3 is TGTGCCAGCAGATTCCTTAGCGGGGGACTCTCCTACGAGCAGTACTTC.

The chain joins TRBV5-1 to TRBJ2-7; 8 bases match TRBD2. With 5 bases clipped from V and 3 bases from J, the junction kept 10 bases outside the gene matches. CDR1 SGHRS and CDR2 YFSETQ come from the germline V gene. The CDR3 loop spans 15 amino acids. Written as DNA, the CDR3 is TGCGCCAGCAGACGGGGGAAAGCGGGAGACTACGAGCAGTACTTC. It codes for CASRRGKAGDYEQYF.